The 16 T cell receptor beta chains given below trace back to one sample, sequenced in a study of blood T cell repertoires in COVID-19. Sequencing used immunoSEQ multiplex PCR; TCRdb keeps in-frame clones, though not all of them. The table shows around 150,000 clones, with more than 75% occurring only once. Sequences were obtained from peripheral blood. The origin of the receptors is a man in his sixties who had recovered from COVID-19.

J is TRBJ1-3 and V is TRBV6-5, with TRBD1 matching 8 bases. In germline, CDR1 is MNHEY, CDR2 SVGAGI. This CDR3 has 15 amino acids. The V segment lost 4 bases and the J segment 5 bases; nucleotides outside the gene matches: 7. This CDR3 reads CASSSQGALRNTIYF. The CDR3 nucleotides read TGTGCCAGCAGTTCCCAGGGGGCGTTAAGAAACACCATATATTTT.

The CDR3 here is CASSLVGSGLGETQYF. DNA for the CDR3: TGTGCCAGCAGCTTAGTCGGTAGCGGGTTAGGAGAGACCCAGTACTTC. The chain carries TRBV7-2 and TRBJ2-5, with 7 bases fitting TRBD2. This CDR3 has 16 amino acids. Germline lookup yields CDR1 SGHTA and CDR2 FQGNSA. V trimming: 1 base; J trimming: 4 bases; junction bases outside the gene matches: 9.

V is TRBV18 and J is TRBJ1-1; possible D gene TRBD1, 6 bases. The CDR3 has 15 residues. Germline V CDR1 and CDR2: KGHSH, LQKENI. V was clipped by 6 bases and J by 6 bases, with 20 bases between them. CDR3 in DNA: TGTGCCAGCTCGAGCGTTCGGACAGAGGGAGCTGAAGCTTTCTTT. It yields the protein CASSSVRTEGAEAFF.

The V and J genes are TRBV7-2 and TRBJ2-2, with 9 bases lining up with TRBD1. This CDR3 spans 15 amino acids. V dropped 6 bases and J dropped 5; count of bases not matched to a gene: 7. The germline CDR1 and CDR2 sequences are SGHTA and FQGNSA. In nucleotides, the CDR3 is TGTGCCAGCAGGAACCGGGACAGGGTAACCGGGGAGCTGTTTTTT. The encoded protein is CASRNRDRVTGELFF.

This clone has only a few counts. The chain couples TRBV29-1 to TRBJ2-4; D is perhaps TRBD1 (6 bases). The CDR3 sequence is 13 residues long. The germline V and J ends were trimmed by 5 bases and 1 base, with 9 bases remaining between them. From germline, CDR1 is SQVTM and CDR2 ANQGSEA. CDR3 sequence reads: CSVIDRAKNIQYF. The CDR3 region has the DNA TGCAGCGTTATAGACAGGGCCAAAAACATTCAGTACTTC.

This sequence joins TRBV4-2 and TRBJ1-3; D ambiguous. The CDR3 extends over 16 amino acids. The germline CDR1 and CDR2 sequences are LGHNA and YNFKEQ. Trimming cost V 1 base and J 0 bases, with 10 bases left between them. In DNA form, the CDR3 reads TGTGCCAGCAGCCAAGGTGGAGGGATCTCTGGAAACACCATATATTTT. Protein product: CASSQGGGISGNTIYF.

This clone showed up just a few times. The chain couples TRBV27 to TRBJ1-2; 9 bases align to TRBD1. V lost 1 base to trimming and J lost 6 bases; unmatched junction nucleotides: 12. Germline CDR1 reads MNHEY; CDR2 reads SMNVEV (reference sequence). CDR3 length equals 17 residues. The CDR3 nucleotides read TGTGCCAGCAGTTTATTCAGTGGACAGGGGAGGTTGCATGGCTACACCTTC. This gives the protein CASSLFSGQGRLHGYTF.

This chain connects TRBV20-1 to TRBJ1-1; D gene ambiguous. V gave up 3 bases and J gave up 9 bases, with 17 bases separating them. CDR3 size: 13 residues. Germline V CDR1 and CDR2: DFQATT, SNEGSKA (reference sequence). DNA for the CDR3: TGCAGTGCTAGTATCTATCGGAGCGGGAAAGCTTTCTTT. Its translation: CSASIYRSGKAFF.

The rearrangement joins TRBV5-1 to TRBJ2-7, with TRBD1 matching over 7 bases. J gave up 5 bases and V 4 bases, and 9 bases lay outside the gene matches. The CDR3 runs 14 residues. From germline, CDR1 is SGHRS and CDR2 YFSETQ. Written as DNA, the CDR3 is TGCGCCAGCAGCCCCACGACAGGGACGGACGAGCAGTACTTC. This translates into CASSPTTGTDEQYF. The complete variable domain, with remaining parts taken from reference TRBV5-1 and TRBJ2-7, reads KAGVTQTPRYLIKTRGQQVTLSCSPISGHRSVSWYQQTPGQGLQFLFEYFSETQRNKGNFPGRFSGRQFSNSRSEMNVSTLELGDSALYLCASSPTTGTDEQYFGPGTRLTVT.

J is TRBJ2-1 and V is TRBV30; TRBD2 aligns across 13 bases. In germline, CDR1 is GTSNPN, CDR2 SVGIG (reference sequence). V trimming: 5 bases; J trimming: 2 bases; junction bases outside the gene matches: 3. The CDR3 is 15 residues long. CDR3 loop: CAWSGLAGPYNEQFF. The CDR3 region has the DNA TGTGCCTGGTCGGGACTAGCGGGGCCCTACAATGAGCAGTTCTTC.

V gene TRBV3-1 (or the pseudogene TRBV3-2) combines with J gene TRBJ1-6; D call uncertain. V shed 1 base and J shed 9 bases, with 4 bases lying between them. CDR3 length equals 12 residues. From germline, CDR1 is LGHDT and CDR2 YNNKEL (reference sequence). This chain's CDR3 is CASSQGSSPLHF. Written as DNA, the CDR3 is TGTGCCAGCAGCCAAGGGAGTTCACCCCTCCACTTT.

A few counts support this clone. V gene TRBV6-4 combines with J gene TRBJ1-4, with D possibly TRBD1 on 5 matching bases. CDR1 is MRHNA, CDR2 SNTAGT, per germline. Trimming shortened V by 7 bases and J by 3 bases, and 15 bases separated the two germline ends. The CDR3 totals 15 residues. CDR3 nucleotide sequence: TGTGCCAGCACTACCCTTGACAGATCTAATGAAAAACTGTTTTTT. Protein sequence: CASTTLDRSNEKLFF.

This clone has just a few counts. The chain recombines TRBV5-1 with TRBJ2-2; a possible D gene is TRBD1 (5 bases). From germline, CDR1 is SGHRS and CDR2 YFSETQ. Trimming pared 1 base from V and 1 base from J, leaving 5 bases between. The CDR3 extends over 14 amino acids. The CDR3 region has the DNA TGCGCCAGCAGCTTGACAGGGAACACCGGGGAGCTGTTTTTT. Its protein product is CASSLTGNTGELFF.

This clone was observed once. The V gene is TRBV6-5, the J gene TRBJ1-5, with TRBD1 matching 7 bases. The CDR3 runs 14 residues. The V gene's germline CDR1 is MNHEY and CDR2 SVGAGI. J was trimmed by 2 bases and V by 3 bases; bases with no gene match: 1. The CDR3 sequence is CASSYGTGNQPQHF. The CDR3 DNA sequence: TGTGCCAGCAGTTATGGGACAGGCAATCAGCCCCAGCATTTT.

The chain recombines TRBV5-1 with TRBJ1-6; 7 positions match TRBD1. Germline V gives CDR1 SGHRS, CDR2 YFSETQ. The ends lost 3 bases at V and 9 bases at J; junction bases unmatched: 6. CDR3 length: 14 amino acids. The DNA for the CDR3 is TGCGCCAGCAGCTCAGACAGGGCGAGTTCACCCCTCCACTTT. This sequence encodes CASSSDRASSPLHF.

This chain links TRBV24-1 with TRBJ2-3; 10 positions agree with TRBD1. This CDR3 spans 15 amino acids. CDR1 is KGHDR and CDR2 is SFDVKD in the germline V gene. Trimming at V came to 1 base and at J to 8 bases, leaving 5 bases not matched to a gene. CDR3 in DNA: TGTGCCACCAGTGATTTCACTGACAGGGGGCGTACGCAGTATTTT. This translates into CATSDFTDRGRTQYF.